The source of this T cell receptor beta chain is a study of blood T cell repertoires in COVID-19. V lost 4 bases and J lost 5; bases outside the gene matches: 8. The CDR3 is 15 residues long. CDR1 and CDR2 (germline): SGDLS, YYNGEE. Per the original data handling: Quantification of nucleated cells was approximated via reference gene primer amplification. The method was immunoSEQ multiplex PCR; TCRdb's version includes in-frame clones alone and lacks a portion of them. V, J and clone size were drawn from that table, and D and trimming were deduced from the DNA. The sample has 300,000 to 350,000 clones, 87% seen once. It was during active infection that Seattle patients were enrolled and then longitudinally followed.

The chain recombines TRBV9 with TRBJ2-1, with TRBD2 identical over 8 bases. Sequencing was carried out using peripheral blood. The clonotype originates from a woman aged 50 to 60 with COVID-19, enrolled during active disease. The CDR3: CASSLPGLGDNEQFF. In DNA form, the CDR3 reads TGTGCCAGCAGCTTACCGGGACTAGGGGACAATGAGCAGTTCTTC.